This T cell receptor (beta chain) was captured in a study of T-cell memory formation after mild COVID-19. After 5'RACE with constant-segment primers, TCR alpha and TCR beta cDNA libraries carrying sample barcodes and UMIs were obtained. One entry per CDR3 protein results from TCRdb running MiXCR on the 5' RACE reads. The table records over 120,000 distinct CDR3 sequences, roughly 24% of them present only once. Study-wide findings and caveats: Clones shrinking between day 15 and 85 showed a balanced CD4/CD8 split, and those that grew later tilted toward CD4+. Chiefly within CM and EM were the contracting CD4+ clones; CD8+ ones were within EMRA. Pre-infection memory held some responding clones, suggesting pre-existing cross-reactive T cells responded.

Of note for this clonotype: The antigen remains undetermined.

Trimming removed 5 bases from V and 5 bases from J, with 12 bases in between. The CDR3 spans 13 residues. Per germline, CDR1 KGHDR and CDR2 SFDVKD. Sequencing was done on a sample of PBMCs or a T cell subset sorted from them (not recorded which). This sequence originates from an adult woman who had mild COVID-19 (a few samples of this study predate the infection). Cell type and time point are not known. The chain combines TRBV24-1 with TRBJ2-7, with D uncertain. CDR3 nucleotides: TGTGCCACCAGTGCGGGCGGTTCGAACGAGCAGTACTTC. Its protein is CATSAGGSNEQYF.